These 24 T cell receptor beta chains share one sample of origin, sequenced in a study of T-cell reconstitution after alpha-beta-depleted transplantation in children. Unique molecular identifiers were incorporated into the prepared TCRbeta library. In TCRdb, the PCR reads were re-called with MiXCR into one record per CDR3 protein. The sample has some 350,000 distinct CDR3 sequences, approximately 10% seen once. The source material was PBMCs from the stem cell graft donor, sampled from the stem cell graft. These receptors came from a human donor who donated a stem cell graft to a child with acute lymphoblastic leukemia.

This clonotype showed up many times. J is TRBJ2-7 and V is TRBV12-3 or TRBV12-4; the D gene could be TRBD1 or TRBD2 (5 bases each). The CDR3 runs to 14 residues. Trimming pared 6 bases from V and 3 bases from J, leaving 15 bases between. The CDR3 sequence is CASSRGPRSYEQYF. The CDR3 DNA reads TGTGCCAGCAGCCGGGGACCTCGAAGCTACGAGCAGTACTTC.

V gene TRBV12-3 or TRBV12-4 combines with J gene TRBJ2-1; maybe TRBD2 (5 bases). Trimming shortened V by 1 base and J by 6 bases, and 16 bases separated the two germline ends. There are 16 residues in the CDR3. The DNA of the CDR3 is TGTGCCAGCAGTTTAGTAAGGACTGGATGGTCCAATGAGCAGTTCTTC. Its translation is CASSLVRTGWSNEQFF.

The J gene is TRBJ1-1, the V gene TRBV19, with a weak D call TRBD1 (6 bases). This CDR3 comprises 13 residues. The V gene lost 3 bases and the J gene lost 6 bases, with 11 bases spanning the gap. Germline CDR1 is LNHDA and CDR2 is SQIVND (reference sequence). CDR3 DNA: TGTGCCAGTAGTATTCAGGGGAGAGCTGAAGCTTTCTTT. Amino acids: CASSIQGRAEAFF.

In its sample, this clonotype was seen many times. The chain joins TRBV6-2 or TRBV6-3 to TRBJ2-3, with 11 nucleotides matching TRBD2. V lost 3 bases and J lost 0; bases outside the gene matches: 8. CDR3 length: 18 amino acids. Germline loops: CDR1 MNHEY, CDR2 SVGEGT. The CDR3, as DNA: TGTGCCAGCAGTTATAGCCTAGCGGGGGGAACTAGCACAGATACGCAGTATTTT. This translates into CASSYSLAGGTSTDTQYF.

The chain links TRBV5-1 to TRBJ2-1, with D possibly being TRBD2 (6 bases). Germline CDR1 reads SGHRS; CDR2 reads YFSETQ. V was pared by 2 bases and J by 9 bases, with 15 bases between. This CDR3 region has 14 residues. The CDR3 reads CASSLFTSRGEQFF. In DNA, the CDR3 is TGCGCCAGCAGCTTATTTACTAGCCGCGGTGAGCAGTTCTTC.

This sequence joins TRBV7-2 and TRBJ1-6, with TRBD1 as a possible D gene (5 bases). From germline, CDR1 is SGHTA and CDR2 FQGNSA. This CDR3 region has 16 residues. With 1 base removed from V and 6 bases from J, the gap between germline ends came to 13 bases. The CDR3 reads CASSLVGPGSNSPLHF. The CDR3 DNA reads TGTGCCAGCAGCTTAGTAGGGCCAGGGAGTAATTCACCCCTCCACTTT.

This rearrangement joins TRBV11-2 to TRBJ2-7; 9 positions agree with TRBD1. The germline CDR1 and CDR2 sequences are SGHAT and FQNNGV. After removal of 4 bases from V and 4 bases from J, the junction contained 11 bases not matched to a gene. CDR3 length: 16 residues. The CDR3 region has the DNA TGTGCCAGCAGCTCCCTTTTCAAGACAGGGGGTTACGAGCAGTACTTC. Its translation is CASSSLFKTGGYEQYF.

The chain carries TRBV28 and TRBJ2-7; maybe TRBD1 (6 bases). The CDR3 length is 13 residues. Trimming stripped 4 bases from V and 1 base from J, with 8 bases between. CDR1 is MDHEN and CDR2 is SYDVKM in the germline V gene. The CDR3 sequence: CASSWGQSYEQYF. Here the CDR3 DNA reads TGTGCCAGCAGTTGGGGACAATCCTACGAGCAGTACTTC.

Only a few counts were recorded for this clonotype. The chain joins TRBV6-2 or TRBV6-3 to TRBJ1-5; no definite D call. The CDR3 length is 15 residues. Germline CDR1 reads MNHEY; CDR2 reads SVGEGT. V dropped 4 bases and J dropped 4 bases, with 14 bases sitting between them. CDR3 sequence (DNA): TGTGCCAGCAGTTCCGACGGGAGGTGGAATCAGCCCCAGCATTTT. Translating it yields CASSSDGRWNQPQHF.

A few counts support this clonotype. V gene TRBV24-1 combines with J gene TRBJ1-1; D may be TRBD1 (5 bases). There are 15 residues in the CDR3. Between the trimmed V and J ends, which lost 6 bases and 3 bases, there was a span of 16 bases. In germline, CDR1 is KGHDR, CDR2 SFDVKD. The CDR3 is CATSQTGREHTEAFF. The CDR3 DNA is TGTGCCACCAGTCAGACGGGGCGGGAGCACACTGAAGCTTTCTTT.

This clonotype was seen a few times. One end of the junction varies from germline; a read error may be responsible. This chain joins TRBV30 and TRBJ1-4, with D uncertain. The CDR3 spans 11 residues. Germline V lookup: CDR1 GTSNPN, CDR2 SVGIG (reference sequence). CDR3 protein: CAWSPKEKLFF. The DNA for the CDR3 is TGTGCCTGGAGCCCTAAAGAAAAACTGTTTTTT.

This clonotype was seen more than once but under ten times. The V call is TRBV6-5, the J call TRBJ2-1; 9 bases map to TRBD2. The V gene's germline CDR1 is MNHEY and CDR2 SVGAGI. CDR3 length: 17 amino acids. V lost 2 bases and J lost 4; bases outside the gene matches: 9. CDR3 sequence reads: CASSYDPSGRTYNEQFF. CDR3 DNA: TGTGCCAGCAGTTACGATCCGAGCGGGAGGACTTACAATGAGCAGTTCTTC.

This clonotype showed up just a few times. The chain links TRBV4-1 to TRBJ2-7; weak D call: TRBD1 (6 bases). The CDR3 sequence is 14 residues long. The V end lost 1 base, the J end lost 3 bases, and 10 bases lay between the germline ends. CDR1 and CDR2 (germline): MGHRA, YSYEKL. In DNA, the CDR3 is TGCGCCAGCAGCCAAGGACCAGGGGACTACGAGCAGTACTTC. Translating gives CASSQGPGDYEQYF.

The table lists this clonotype with many counts. The genes are TRBV7-8 and TRBJ2-2; D is unresolved. CDR3 size: 14 residues. The germline V gene encodes CDR1 SGHVS and CDR2 FQNEAQ. Trimming stripped 1 base from V and 5 bases from J, with 8 bases between. The CDR3 nucleotides are TGTGCCAGCAGCTTAGGCACGGTGACCGGGGAGCTGTTTTTT. Its translation is CASSLGTVTGELFF.

This clonotype was counted ten times or more. V and J are TRBV12-3 or TRBV12-4 and TRBJ2-7; D is perhaps TRBD2 (6 bases). The ends were cut back, 7 bases at V and 7 bases at J, with 17 bases in the middle. The CDR3 loop spans 13 amino acids. The CDR3 nucleotides read TGTGCCAGCACCTCGAGCGGGCTTGTAGAGCAGTACTTC. Translation: CASTSSGLVEQYF.

The chain carries TRBV6-1 and TRBJ1-1; no definite D call. The germline V gene has CDR1 MNHNS and CDR2 SASEGT. This CDR3 is 13 amino acids long. The ends were cut back, 5 bases at V and 0 bases at J, with 7 bases in the middle. In DNA form, the CDR3 reads TGTGCCAGCAGTAAGGGCGTGAACACTGAAGCTTTCTTT. Amino acids: CASSKGVNTEAFF.

This clonotype has more than one count but fewer than ten. The rearrangement links TRBV5-5 to TRBJ2-3; 9 bases agree with TRBD2. V dropped 0 bases and J dropped 0; count of bases not matched to a gene: 5. The V gene's germline CDR1 is SGHKS and CDR2 YYEKEE (reference sequence). The CDR3 sequence is 17 residues long. This CDR3 is CASSLVSGSWSTDTQYF. The CDR3 region has the DNA TGTGCCAGCAGCTTGGTTAGCGGGAGTTGGAGCACAGATACGCAGTATTTT.

At least ten counts were recorded for this clonotype. The chain joins TRBV7-2 to TRBJ1-1, with TRBD1 matching over 7 bases. CDR1 is SGHTA, CDR2 FQGNSA, per germline. V lost 2 bases to trimming and J lost 1 base; unmatched junction nucleotides: 1. The CDR3 totals 14 residues. The CDR3 region has the DNA TGTGCCAGCAGCTTACAGGGGGAGAACACTGAAGCTTTCTTT. Its protein is CASSLQGENTEAFF.

This clonotype appeared many times. CDR3 in amino acids: CASNLRTEGNYGYTF. The CDR3 region has the DNA TGTGCCAGCAACCTTAGGACCGAAGGGAACTATGGCTACACCTTC. V and J are TRBV4-2 and TRBJ1-2; no clear D gene. The germline gives CDR1 LGHNA, CDR2 YNFKEQ. Trimming removed 7 bases from V and 2 bases from J, with 17 bases in between. The CDR3 has 15 amino acids.

The chain has TRBV20-1 and TRBJ2-5, with TRBD1 matching over 7 bases. Germline CDR1 reads DFQATT; CDR2 reads SNEGSKA (reference sequence). After removal of 6 bases from V and 0 bases from J, the junction contained 10 bases not matched to a gene. This CDR3 has 15 amino acids. Written as DNA, the CDR3 is TGCAGTGCCTACCGGACAGGTGATTACCAAGAGACCCAGTACTTC. Translating gives CSAYRTGDYQETQYF.

This clonotype was counted only a few times. The V call is TRBV14, the J call TRBJ1-2; 9 bases agree with TRBD1. The CDR3 runs 13 residues. After removal of 2 bases from V and 6 bases from J, the junction contained 1 base not matched to a gene. Germline values: CDR1 SGHDN, CDR2 FVKESK. The CDR3 here is CASSQTGGNGYTF. CDR3 in DNA: TGTGCCAGCAGCCAAACAGGGGGCAATGGCTACACCTTC.

The table lists this clonotype with many counts. The rearrangement links TRBV9 to TRBJ1-2; D not certain. The V end lost 0 bases, the J end lost 7 bases, and 4 bases lay between the germline ends. CDR3 length: 11 residues. CDR1 SGDLS and CDR2 YYNGEE come from the germline V gene. The CDR3 DNA reads TGTGCCAGCAGCGTAGGATCTGGCTACACCTTC. Encoded protein: CASSVGSGYTF.

In its sample, this clonotype was seen many times. The chain has TRBV6-2 or TRBV6-3 and TRBJ2-1, with TRBD2 matching 11 bases. Germline CDR1 and CDR2: MNHEY and SVGEGT. V lost 4 bases to trimming and J lost 5 bases; unmatched junction nucleotides: 1. The CDR3 runs 14 residues. CDR3 nucleotide sequence: TGTGCCAGCAGTTTACTAGCGGGAGACAATGAGCAGTTCTTC. It yields the protein CASSLLAGDNEQFF.

The chain is built from TRBV6-1 and TRBJ2-7; 11 bases are a match to TRBD2. Germline CDR1 MNHNS, CDR2 SASEGT. The CDR3 is 16 residues long. The V and J ends lost 6 bases and 1 base, in that order; junction bases with no gene match: 8. CDR3 region: CASRQTGTSGSYEQYF. CDR3 bases: TGTGCCAGCAGACAAACCGGGACTAGCGGATCCTACGAGCAGTACTTC.